The entry below describes one T cell receptor (beta chain). The antigen this receptor binds is unknown. Base qualities were left out, and no much larger clone turns up one base away. This specimen belongs to a study of blood T cell repertoires in COVID-19 (dated by TCRdb to the early 2020s). A note on the overall study: The collaborator samples originated in the United States, Italy and Spain and spanned the acute and convalescent phases of COVID-19. The material from the prospective study consisted of cDNA or gDNA derived from T cells, B-cell-depleted T cells, or PBMCs. Deeply sampled blood TCRbeta repertoires from subjects exposed to, actively infected with, or recovered from COVID-19 were included in the dataset. Where available, HLA class I and class II types were obtained from metadata supplied by the sample provider rather than from assay-based typing. A freely available public database, intended as a resource for researchers studying the immune response to SARS-CoV-2, is where the repertoires were released. Samples were obtained from the ongoing ImmuneRACE study (first 160 participants) and from 1,254 subjects provided by 6 global collaborators. Sample metadata almost always included a de-identified subject ID, COVID-19 status, age in years and sex. Results and caveats for the whole study, not just this receptor: How much clinical and demographic metadata was included differed by source and by participant, and the metadata was provided uncurated.

The cysteine opens and the phenylalanine closes a CDR3 of 14 amino acids. Only CDR3 DNA remains: 42 bases, in frame from the first base. V loses 3 bases of germline sequence and J loses 3 bases, and the interval between the two ends is 8 bases. CDR1 is given as MNHEY and CDR2 as SVGAGI, both from the germline V gene. The collaborating institutions used their own protocols to collect whole blood in K2EDTA tubes. For TCRbeta analysis, collaborator samples were shipped as frozen whole blood, as isolated PBMCs, or as DNA extracted from either sample type. The immunoSEQ Assay, a bias-controlled multiplex PCR, was used to amplify TCRbeta CDR3 regions from genomic DNA. The study's own analysis went as follows. The number of nucleated cells in each sample was estimated from the amplification of reference gene primers within the assay. To quantify the absolute abundance of each unique TCRbeta CDR3 rearrangement, sequence reads were collapsed and filtered. For each sample, productive Simpson clonality was calculated as the square root of Simpson's diversity index over productive rearrangements. TCRdb provides this immuneACCESS table in a form limited to in-frame rearrangements. Some clones are lacking; in checked studies, under half of them reflect an unresolved V gene, and why the rest are absent is not known. The DNA was the basis for D and trimming; V, J and clone size are from that table. For this sample there are about 200,000 clones; under 90% appear just once. The ten largest clones add up to almost 4.5% of the sample.

The source of this sequence is a man in his fifties with acute or convalescent COVID-19. This receptor chain uses TRBV6-5 and TRBJ2-2; too little of a D gene remains to name it. The sample consisted of peripheral blood. This receptor carries the CDR3 CASSYWRDTGELFF. The DNA sequence reads TGTGCCAGCAGTTATTGGAGAGACACCGGGGAGCTGTTTTTT.